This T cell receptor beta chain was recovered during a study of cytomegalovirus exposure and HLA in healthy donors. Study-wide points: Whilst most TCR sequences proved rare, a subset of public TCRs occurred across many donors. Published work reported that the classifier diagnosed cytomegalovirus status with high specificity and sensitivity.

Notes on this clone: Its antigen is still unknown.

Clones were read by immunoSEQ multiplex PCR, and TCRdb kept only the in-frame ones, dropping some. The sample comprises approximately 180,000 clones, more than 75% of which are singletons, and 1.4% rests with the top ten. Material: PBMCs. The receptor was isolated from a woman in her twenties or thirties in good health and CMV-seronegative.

CDR3 nucleotide sequence: TGTGCCAGCAGCTTGACAGGGTACCACAATGAGCAGTTCTTC. Protein product: CASSLTGYHNEQFF. V and J are TRBV7-6 and TRBJ2-1; 7 bases fit TRBD1. This CDR3 is built from 14 residues. The V segment lost 3 bases and the J segment 5 bases; nucleotides outside the gene matches: 4. Germline CDR1 and CDR2: SGHVS and FNYEAQ. The whole variable domain, filled in from reference TRBV7-6 and TRBJ2-1, reads GAGVSQSPRYKVTKRGQDVALRCDPISGHVSLYWYRQALGQGPEFLTYFNYEAQQDKSGLPNDRFSAERPEGSISTLTIQRTEQRDSAMYRCASSLTGYHNEQFFGPGTRLTVL.